The clone carrying this T cell receptor beta chain appeared once. These data are taken from a study of blood T cell repertoires in COVID-19. Study overall: Acute-phase and convalescent COVID-19 samples originated in the United States, Italy and Spain.

TCRdb's table, derived via immunoSEQ multiplex PCR, lists solely in-frame clones and lacks some. The sample yields roughly 140,000 clones, 84% seen once. V lost 6 bases, J lost 5 bases, and 14 bases lay in between. This CDR3 region has 14 residues. Germline CDR1 and CDR2: SNHLY and FYNNEI. This clonotype originated in a woman older than 75 in a cohort sampled during active or convalescent COVID-19. The sequenced sample consisted of peripheral blood. The chain has TRBV2 and TRBJ2-1; the D gene is possibly TRBD2 (6 bases). The CDR3 is CASRHVGTDNEQFF. Here the CDR3 DNA reads TGTGCCAGCAGGCACGTAGGGACTGACAATGAGCAGTTCTTC. The whole variable domain, filled in from reference TRBV2 and TRBJ2-1, reads EPEVTQTPSHQVTQMGQEVILRCVPISNHLYFYWYRQILGQKVEFLVSFYNNEISEKSEIFDDQFSVERPDGSNFTLKIRSTKLEDSAMYFCASRHVGTDNEQFFGPGTRLTVL.